This TCR beta chain was captured in a study of blood T cell repertoires in COVID-19. At the level of the study: Acute and convalescent COVID-19 specimens originated in the United States, Italy and Spain. PBMCs, B-cell-depleted T cells, or T cells were the source of the cDNA or gDNA that made up the material.

The CDR3 is made up of 13 amino acids. V was pared by 6 bases and J by 4 bases, with 4 bases of the junction left unmatched. Germline V gene data show CDR1 as LNHDA and CDR2 as SQIVND (reference sequence). This clone has at least ten counts. In the original workflow: Amplification from reference gene primers served as the basis for estimated nucleated cell counts. Produced via immunoSEQ multiplex PCR; TCRdb's table is partial and in-frame only. That table furnishes V, J and clone size, whereas the DNA furnished D and trimming. The top ten clones hold under 1.5% of a sample with hundreds of thousands of clones, 86% of them seen once.

Sequenced material: peripheral blood. The rearrangement links TRBV19 to TRBJ1-2; 8 bases map to TRBD1. The source is a woman between 25 and 40 years old with active or convalescent COVID-19. CDR3 residues: CASRPTGGYGYTF. The CDR3 nucleotides read TGTGCCAGTAGGCCCACAGGGGGCTATGGCTACACCTTC.